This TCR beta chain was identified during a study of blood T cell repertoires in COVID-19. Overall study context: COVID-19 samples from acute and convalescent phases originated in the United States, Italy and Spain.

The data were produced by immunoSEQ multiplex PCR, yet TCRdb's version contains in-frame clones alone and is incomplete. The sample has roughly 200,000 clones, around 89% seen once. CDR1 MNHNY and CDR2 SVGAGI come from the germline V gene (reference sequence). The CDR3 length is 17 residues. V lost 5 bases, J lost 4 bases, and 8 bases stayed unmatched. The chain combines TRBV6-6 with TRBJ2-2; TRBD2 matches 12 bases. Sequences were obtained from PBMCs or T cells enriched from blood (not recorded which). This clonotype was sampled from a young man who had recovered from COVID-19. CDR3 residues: CASSRSRTSGTTGELFF. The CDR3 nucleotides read TGTGCCAGCAGTCGTTCCCGGACTAGCGGGACCACCGGGGAGCTGTTTTTT.